This T cell receptor (beta chain) was captured by sequencing in a study of CD8+CD57+ T cells in acquired aplastic anemia. Turning to the study itself: Healthy donor sequencing depth: 10 million to 10.8 million CD4+, some 12 million CD8+ reads.

The study's findings and limits: No significant difference in CD8+ Simpson's diversity was found between patients and controls. In common between the patients and the controls were some 29 CD8+ CDR3 sequences.

TCR beta VDJ and CDR3 profiles were obtained from a genomic DNA template. TCRdb reprocessed the reads with MiXCR, giving one entry per CDR3 protein. In the table there are around 400,000 distinct CDR3 sequences, about two thirds of which are singletons. For this clonotype: Its antigen is unidentified.

The V end lost 6 bases, the J end lost 5 bases, and 11 bases lay between the germline ends. This CDR3 is 12 amino acids long. The source of this sequence is a human donor in good health, serving as a control. Specimen: sorted CD4+, CD8+, or CD8+CD57+ T cells (not recorded which) from PBMCs. The chain carries TRBV12-3 or TRBV12-4 and TRBJ2-7; a weak D match, TRBD2 (6 bases). This CDR3 is CASRPSGDEQYF. CDR3 bases: TGTGCCAGCAGACCCTCGGGGGACGAGCAGTACTTC.